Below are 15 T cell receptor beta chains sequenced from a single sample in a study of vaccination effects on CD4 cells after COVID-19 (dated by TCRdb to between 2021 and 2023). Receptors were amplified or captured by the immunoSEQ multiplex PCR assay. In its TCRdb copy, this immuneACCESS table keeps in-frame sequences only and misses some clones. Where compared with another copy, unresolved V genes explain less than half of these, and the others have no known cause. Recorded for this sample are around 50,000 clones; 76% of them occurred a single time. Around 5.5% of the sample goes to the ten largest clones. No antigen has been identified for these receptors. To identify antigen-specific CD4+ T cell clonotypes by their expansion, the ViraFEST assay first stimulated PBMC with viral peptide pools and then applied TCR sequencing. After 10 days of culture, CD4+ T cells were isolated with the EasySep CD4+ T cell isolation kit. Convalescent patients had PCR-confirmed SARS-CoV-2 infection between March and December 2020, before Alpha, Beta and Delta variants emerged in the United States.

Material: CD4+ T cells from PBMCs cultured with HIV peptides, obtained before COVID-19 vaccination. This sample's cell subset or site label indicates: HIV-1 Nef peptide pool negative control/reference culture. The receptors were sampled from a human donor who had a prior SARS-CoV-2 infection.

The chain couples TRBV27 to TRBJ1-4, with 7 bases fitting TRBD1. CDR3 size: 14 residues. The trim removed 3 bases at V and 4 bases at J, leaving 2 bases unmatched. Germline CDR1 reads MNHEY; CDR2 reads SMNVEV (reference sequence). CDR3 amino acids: CASSLGQYNEKLFF. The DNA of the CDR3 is TGTGCCAGCAGTTTGGGACAGTATAATGAAAAACTGTTTTTT. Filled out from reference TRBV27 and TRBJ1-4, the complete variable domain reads EAQVTQNPRYLITVTGKKLTVTCSQNMNHEYMSWYRQDPGLGLRQIYYSMNVEVTDKGDVPEGYKVSRKEKRNFPLILESPSPNQTSLYFCASSLGQYNEKLFFGSGTQLSVL.

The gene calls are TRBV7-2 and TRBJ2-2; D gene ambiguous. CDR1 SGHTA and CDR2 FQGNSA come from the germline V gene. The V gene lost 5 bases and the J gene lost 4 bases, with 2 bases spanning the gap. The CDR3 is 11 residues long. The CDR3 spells CASSATGELFF. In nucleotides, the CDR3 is TGTGCCAGCAGCGCCACCGGGGAGCTGTTTTTT.

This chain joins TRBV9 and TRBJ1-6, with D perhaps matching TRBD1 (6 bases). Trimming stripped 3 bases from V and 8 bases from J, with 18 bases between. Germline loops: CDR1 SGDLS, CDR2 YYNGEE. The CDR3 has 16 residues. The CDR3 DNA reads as TGTGCCAGCAGCGCCACATTAACAGGGTACGATTCACCCCTCCACTTT. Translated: CASSATLTGYDSPLHF.

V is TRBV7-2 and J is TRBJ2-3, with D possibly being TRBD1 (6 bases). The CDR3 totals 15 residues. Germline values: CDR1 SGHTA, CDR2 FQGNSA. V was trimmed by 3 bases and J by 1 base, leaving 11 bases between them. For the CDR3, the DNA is TGTGCCAGCAGCTTCTCTGCAGGGGGCACAGATACGCAGTATTTT. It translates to CASSFSAGGTDTQYF.

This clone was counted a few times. The CDR3 coding sequence is TGTGCCAGCAGCTTAAGAGCGGGGGGGCTCGAGGCCCAGTACTTC. It translates to CASSLRAGGLEAQYF. The chain uses TRBV11-3 and TRBJ2-5; 10 bases align to TRBD2. V lost 2 bases and J lost 9; bases outside the gene matches: 9. Per the germline V gene, CDR1 is SGHNT and CDR2 is YENEEA. The CDR3 length is 15 residues.

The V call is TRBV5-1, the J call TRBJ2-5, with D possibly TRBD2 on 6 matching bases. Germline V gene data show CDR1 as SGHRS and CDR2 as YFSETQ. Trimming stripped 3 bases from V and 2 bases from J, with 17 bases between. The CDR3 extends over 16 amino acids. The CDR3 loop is CASSSGGAEGQETQYF. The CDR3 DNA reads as TGCGCCAGCAGCTCCGGAGGGGCTGAGGGGCAAGAGACCCAGTACTTC.

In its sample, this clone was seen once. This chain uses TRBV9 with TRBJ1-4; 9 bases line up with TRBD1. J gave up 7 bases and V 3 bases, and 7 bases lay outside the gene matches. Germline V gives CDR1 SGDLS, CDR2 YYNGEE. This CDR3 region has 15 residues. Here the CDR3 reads CASSERQGDFEKLFF. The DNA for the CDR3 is TGTGCCAGCAGCGAACGACAGGGGGACTTTGAAAAACTGTTTTTT. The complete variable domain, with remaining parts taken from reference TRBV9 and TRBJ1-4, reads DSGVTQTPKHLITATGQRVTLRCSPRSGDLSVYWYQQSLDQGLQFLIQYYNGEERAKGNILERFSAQQFPDLHSELNLSSLELGDSALYFCASSERQGDFEKLFFGSGTQLSVL.

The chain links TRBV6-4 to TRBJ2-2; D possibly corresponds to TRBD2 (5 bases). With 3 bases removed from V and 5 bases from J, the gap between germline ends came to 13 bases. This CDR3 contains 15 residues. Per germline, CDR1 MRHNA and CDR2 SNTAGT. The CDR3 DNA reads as TGTGCCAGCAGTGATTCACCGGGAATGACCGGGGAGCTGTTTTTT. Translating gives CASSDSPGMTGELFF.

The CDR3 protein is CASSLGHSYNSPLHF. For the CDR3, the DNA is TGTGCCAGCAGTCTAGGACATTCCTATAATTCACCCCTCCACTTT. The chain couples TRBV3-1 (or the pseudogene TRBV3-2) to TRBJ1-6; the D gene is possibly TRBD1 (5 bases). CDR1 and CDR2 from the germline V gene are LGHDT and YNNKEL (reference sequence). CDR3 length equals 15 residues. Trimming removed 6 bases at V and 1 base at J, with 10 bases between.

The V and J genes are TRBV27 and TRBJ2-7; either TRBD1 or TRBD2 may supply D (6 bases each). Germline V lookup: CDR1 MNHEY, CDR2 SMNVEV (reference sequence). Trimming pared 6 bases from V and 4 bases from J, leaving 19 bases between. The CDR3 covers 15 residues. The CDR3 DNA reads TGTGCCAGCAGCCCGGGGGCCCGGTCCCTATACGAGCAGTACTTC. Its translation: CASSPGARSLYEQYF.

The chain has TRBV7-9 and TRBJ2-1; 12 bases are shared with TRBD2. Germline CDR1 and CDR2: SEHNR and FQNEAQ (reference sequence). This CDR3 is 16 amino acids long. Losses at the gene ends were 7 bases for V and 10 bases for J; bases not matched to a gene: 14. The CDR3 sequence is CASTPPTSGGPLEQFF. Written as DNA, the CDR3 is TGTGCCAGCACCCCCCCCACTAGCGGGGGGCCTCTGGAGCAGTTCTTC.

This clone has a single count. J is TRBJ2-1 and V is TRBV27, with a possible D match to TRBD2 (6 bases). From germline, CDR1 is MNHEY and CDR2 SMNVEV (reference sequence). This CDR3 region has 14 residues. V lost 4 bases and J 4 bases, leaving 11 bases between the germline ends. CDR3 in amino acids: CASSSRGAYNEQFF. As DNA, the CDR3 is TGTGCCAGCAGTTCGCGCGGGGCTTACAATGAGCAGTTCTTC.

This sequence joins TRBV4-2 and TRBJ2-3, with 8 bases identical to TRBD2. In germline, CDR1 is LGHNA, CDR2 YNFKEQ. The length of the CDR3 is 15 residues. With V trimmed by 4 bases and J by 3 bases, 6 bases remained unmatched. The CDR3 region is CASSPQTSATDTQYF. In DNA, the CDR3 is TGTGCCAGCAGCCCACAGACTAGCGCAACAGATACGCAGTATTTT.

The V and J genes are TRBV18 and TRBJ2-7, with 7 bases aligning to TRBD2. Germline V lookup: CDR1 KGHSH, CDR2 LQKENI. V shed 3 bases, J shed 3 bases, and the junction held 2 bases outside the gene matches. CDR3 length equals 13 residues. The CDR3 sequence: CASSPAGDYEQYF. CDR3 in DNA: TGTGCCAGCTCACCGGCGGGGGACTACGAGCAGTACTTC.

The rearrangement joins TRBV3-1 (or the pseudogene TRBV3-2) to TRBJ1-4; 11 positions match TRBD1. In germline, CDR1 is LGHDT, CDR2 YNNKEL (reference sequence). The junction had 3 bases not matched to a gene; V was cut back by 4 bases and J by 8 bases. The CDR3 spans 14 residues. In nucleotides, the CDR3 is TGTGCCAGCAGCCTGGACAGGGGGCGCGAAAAACTGTTTTTT. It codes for CASSLDRGREKLFF.